The rows below give T cell receptor beta chains drawn from one sample of a study of robustness of blood B and T cell sequencing. TCRdb re-derived calls from the PCR reads in MiXCR, one entry per CDR3 protein. The sample records approximately 1,500 distinct CDR3 sequences, roughly two thirds being singletons. Sequencing was carried out using peripheral blood. The receptors come from a human donor in good health. Both conserved end residues are trimmed from each CDR3. A D gene is named only where the DNA matches it firmly. For some rows the clone size is stated as once, few or many, or as a class when expanded; others skip it.

NA	NA	TRBV18	TRBJ1-3	ASSPGLSGNTIY
NA	TRBD2	TRBV28	TRBJ2-7	ASSSSGGAQGYEQY
few	TRBD1	TRBV10-2	TRBJ1-6	ASSRDRGANRSPLH
few	TRBD1	TRBV5-5	TRBJ1-1	ASRLGQGGTEAF
NA	NA	TRBV5-1	TRBJ2-1	ASSPEEDYYNEQF
NA	TRBD2	TRBV5-1	TRBJ2-7	ASSGLAGTYEQY
NA	TRBD2	TRBV7-4	TRBJ2-3	ASSTTSGGATDTQY
once	TRBD2	TRBV7-9	TRBJ2-7	ASSTSGGNYEQY
few	NA	TRBV10-1	TRBJ2-6	ASSESGANVLT
NA	TRBD1	TRBV30	TRBJ2-2	AGGQGRDTGELF
NA	TRBD1	TRBV10-3	TRBJ2-7	AISDPGQGTYEQY
NA	NA	TRBV24-1	TRBJ2-1	ATSDLMGGSVNEQF
once	NA	TRBV11-2	TRBJ2-6	ASSATVHSGANVLT
NA	NA	TRBV6-6	TRBJ2-7	ASSWTSKRNEQY
NA	NA	TRBV12-3/TRBV12-4	TRBJ2-1	ASIIQGVEQF
few	NA	TRBV7-6	TRBJ1-1	ASSSTPRGGGQNTEAF
few	NA	TRBV5-4	TRBJ2-7	ASSAGPDPSYEQY
NA	TRBD1	TRBV20-1	TRBJ1-5	SASSTGVSNQPQH
NA	NA	TRBV28	TRBJ2-7	ASSLMLGTYEQY
NA	TRBD1	TRBV6-1	TRBJ1-2	ASSNRQGINYGYT
NA	NA	TRBV20-1	TRBJ2-3	SAIGGESTDTQY
NA	NA	TRBV5-1	TRBJ2-3	ASSLEEVTDTQY
NA	NA	TRBV7-9	TRBJ2-7	ASSLTLTYEQY
NA	TRBD1	TRBV5-5	TRBJ2-2	ASSQTAGTGGQNGELF
NA	TRBD2	TRBV6-2/TRBV6-3	TRBJ2-1	ASRGLVSHEQF
few	NA	TRBV11-1	TRBJ1-1	ASSRLIGNTEAF
NA	TRBD2	TRBV4-2	TRBJ2-1	ASSQGLAGYNEQF
NA	TRBD1	TRBV20-1	TRBJ1-2	SAPGQGYT
few	NA	TRBV6-1	TRBJ1-5	ASRRLQLSNQPQH
NA	NA	TRBV13	TRBJ2-5	ASSLAHGEGPGQETQY
NA	NA	TRBV10-1	TRBJ2-5	ASSESRQGHRETQY
NA	NA	TRBV11-1	TRBJ2-2	ASSYSSNTGELF
NA	NA	TRBV5-4	TRBJ1-2	ASSFDFNYGYT
NA	NA	TRBV6-4	TRBJ2-3	ASSDSGGSGTDTQY
NA	TRBD2	TRBV27	TRBJ2-3	ASSSRIGLAGRDTQY
NA	NA	TRBV20-1	TRBJ2-7	SASGWARGGSYEQY
once	NA	TRBV18	TRBJ2-2	ANSPRQGSGELF
NA	NA	TRBV9	TRBJ1-5	ASSVGADNQPQH
NA	TRBD2	TRBV20-1	TRBJ2-7	SARFQRGGPLYEQY
NA	NA	TRBV7-9	TRBJ1-5	ASSRYSNQPQH
few	NA	TRBV7-6	TRBJ2-3	ASSFSRTGDTQY
NA	NA	TRBV9	TRBJ2-7	ASSAGTLELEQY
large	NA	TRBV6-1	TRBJ1-1	ASRAGRTKEAF
NA	NA	TRBV5-4	TRBJ2-4	ASSLEPGTLAKNIQY
once	TRBD1	TRBV5-1	TRBJ2-7	ASSLPGTGLNEQY
NA	NA	TRBV30	TRBJ1-5	AWSGPGGNAVGPQH
NA	NA	TRBV21-1	TRBJ1-2	ASSKRRDTSYGYT
NA	NA	TRBV10-3	TRBJ1-1	AIMTGLNTEAF
NA	NA	TRBV5-1	TRBJ2-2	ASSLAGQHTGELF
NA	NA	TRBV20-1	TRBJ1-1	SARDQRNTEAF
NA	NA	TRBV19	TRBJ1-1	ASSWGGNTEAF
NA	NA	TRBV5-4	TRBJ2-3	ASKEGISTDTQY
NA	NA	TRBV10-3	TRBJ2-7	AISETNYEQY
NA	NA	TRBV5-5	TRBJ1-1	ASSLTMNTEAF
large	NA	TRBV7-3	TRBJ2-3	ASSSGVSADTQY